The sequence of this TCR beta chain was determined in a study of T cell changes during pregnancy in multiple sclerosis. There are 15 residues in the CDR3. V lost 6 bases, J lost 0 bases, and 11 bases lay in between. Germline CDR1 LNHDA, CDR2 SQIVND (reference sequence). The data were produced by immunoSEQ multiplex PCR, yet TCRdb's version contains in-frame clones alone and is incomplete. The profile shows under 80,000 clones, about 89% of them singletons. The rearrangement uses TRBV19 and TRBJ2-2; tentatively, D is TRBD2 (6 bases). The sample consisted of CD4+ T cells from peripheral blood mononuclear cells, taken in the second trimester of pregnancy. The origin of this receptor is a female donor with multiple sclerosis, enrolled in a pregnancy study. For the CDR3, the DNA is TGTGCCAGTAGGGACGGGAGAACGAACACCGGGGAGCTGTTTTTT. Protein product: CASRDGRTNTGELFF.